The 10 T cell receptor beta chains given below trace back to one sample, sequenced in a study of long-term antiretroviral therapy in people with HIV (dated 2022 in TCRdb). The immunoSEQ hsTCRB v3.0 assay was used at survey level resolution to sequence the TRB variable region. As stored in TCRdb, this immuneACCESS dataset retains in-frame rearrangements with V and J assigned. A fraction of the clones does not appear; measured against another copy, unresolved V genes explain less than half of the discrepancy, and the remainder lacks a known reason. This sample is represented by 30,000 to 40,000 clones; around 79% of them were singletons. The top ten clones comprise nearly 3.5% of the sample. Specimen: unsorted PBMCs, collected 3 years after starting antiretroviral therapy. The receptors shown here come from a middle-aged man with HIV.

The V call is TRBV7-2, the J call TRBJ2-3; 9 nucleotides align to TRBD2. Germline V gene sequence: CDR1 SGHTA, CDR2 FQGNSA. V was pared by 5 bases and J by 6 bases, with 6 bases of the junction left unmatched. CDR3 length equals 14 residues. The CDR3 DNA follows: TGTGCCAGCAGCCTTAGCGGGAGAGTTGATACGCAGTATTTT. Protein product: CASSLSGRVDTQYF.

The rearrangement uses TRBV19 and TRBJ2-7; 7 nucleotides match TRBD1. Per the germline V gene, CDR1 is LNHDA and CDR2 is SQIVND (reference sequence). J lost 4 bases, V lost 4 bases, and 10 bases had no gene match. The CDR3 has 15 residues. CDR3 coding DNA: TGTGCCAGTAGTACAGCGGACAGGTGGGTATACGAGCAGTACTTC. Translating it yields CASSTADRWVYEQYF.

This clone showed up just a few times. This chain connects TRBV25-1 to TRBJ2-7, with 10 bases aligning to TRBD1. Germline CDR1 reads MGHDK; CDR2 reads SYGVNS. This CDR3 is built from 15 residues. The junction had 4 bases not matched to a gene; V was cut back by 3 bases and J by 2 bases. CDR3 loop: CASSDRDRGAYEQYF. DNA of the CDR3: TGTGCCAGCAGTGACCGGGACAGGGGAGCCTACGAGCAGTACTTC.

With regard to this clone: One end of the junction is discordant with germline, which a read error may explain. This chain joins TRBV7-7 and TRBJ2-2; 10 positions agree with TRBD1. The germline CDR1 and CDR2 sequences are SSHAT and FNYEAQ (reference sequence). The CDR3 runs 14 residues. CDR3 DNA sequence: TGTGCTAGCAGCGGACAGGGGGTCACCGGGGAGCTGTTTTTT. Protein product: CASSGQGVTGELFF.

The chain employs TRBV5-1 and TRBJ2-3, with 10 bases fitting TRBD1. Germline V gene lookup returns CDR1 SGHRS and CDR2 YFSETQ. This CDR3 has 15 residues. V was clipped by 5 bases and J by 6 bases; unmatched bases: 9. The CDR3 DNA reads as TGCGCCAGCAGGGTGGCGGGACAGGGGAAGGATACGCAGTATTTT. Translated, it gives CASRVAGQGKDTQYF.

The chain links TRBV27 to TRBJ2-7; D is unresolved. The CDR3 covers 13 residues. V dropped 8 bases and J dropped 12 bases, with 23 bases sitting between them. Germline V gives CDR1 MNHEY, CDR2 SMNVEV (reference sequence). As DNA, the CDR3 is TGTGCCAGCCGCCACGCCTCTATGCCTCTATGGTACTTC. Encoded protein: CASRHASMPLWYF.

The CDR3 protein is CASSLERGTYEQYF. Here the CDR3 DNA reads TGTGCCAGCAGCCTGGAGCGGGGGACCTACGAGCAGTACTTC. V gene TRBV11-2 combines with J gene TRBJ2-7; 8 bases are a match to TRBD2. Germline CDR1 SGHAT, CDR2 FQNNGV. The trim removed 5 bases at V and 2 bases at J, leaving 5 bases unmatched. The CDR3 runs 14 residues.

The V and J genes are TRBV7-3 and TRBJ1-4; D might be TRBD1 (5 bases). The CDR3 length is 13 residues. Germline V gene sequence: CDR1 SGHTA, CDR2 FQGTGA. Deletions cut 5 bases from V and 5 bases from J, with 9 bases between. Here the CDR3 DNA reads TGTGCCAGCAGCAGGGGTCCCAATGAAAAACTGTTTTTT. Translated: CASSRGPNEKLFF.

The J gene is TRBJ1-2, the V gene TRBV6-1, with a weak D call TRBD1 (5 bases). The V gene's germline CDR1 is MNHNS and CDR2 SASEGT. Deletions cut 5 bases from V and 4 bases from J, with 11 bases between. The CDR3 covers 13 residues. CDR3 bases: TGTGCCAGCAGTTTACAGGTTCTCTATGGCTACACCTTC. Translation gives CASSLQVLYGYTF.

This chain joins TRBV7-2 and TRBJ1-5; D is undetermined. There are 13 residues in the CDR3. Trimming left V 4 bases short and J 8 bases short, with 12 bases between. Germline V gives CDR1 SGHTA, CDR2 FQGNSA. The CDR3 region is CASSSWAVEPQHF. CDR3 coding DNA: TGTGCCAGCAGCTCCTGGGCCGTCGAGCCCCAGCATTTT.